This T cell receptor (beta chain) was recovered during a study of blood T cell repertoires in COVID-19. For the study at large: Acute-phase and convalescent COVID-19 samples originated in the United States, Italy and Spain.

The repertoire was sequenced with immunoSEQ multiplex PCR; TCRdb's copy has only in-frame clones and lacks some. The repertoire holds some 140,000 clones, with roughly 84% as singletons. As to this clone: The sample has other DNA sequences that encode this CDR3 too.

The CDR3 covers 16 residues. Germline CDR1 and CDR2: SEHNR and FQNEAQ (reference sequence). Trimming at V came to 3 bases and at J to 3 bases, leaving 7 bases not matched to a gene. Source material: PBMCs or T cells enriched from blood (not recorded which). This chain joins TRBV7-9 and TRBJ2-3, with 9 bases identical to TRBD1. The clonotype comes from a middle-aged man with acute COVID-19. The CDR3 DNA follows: TGTGCCAGCAGCTTGGCGGACAGGGGTGAGACAGATACGCAGTATTTT. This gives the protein CASSLADRGETDTQYF.